The 4 T cell receptor beta chains below all came from one sample that was sequenced in a study of tumor and adjacent non-tumor tissue in lung cancer. This sample's RNA came from whole unsorted tissue. The library came from three nested PCR rounds adapted from ARM-PCR protocols. Using its own MiXCR run on the multiplex PCR reads, TCRdb lists one record per CDR3 protein. The sample has about 76,000 distinct CDR3 sequences, roughly 70% seen once. The specimen sequenced was lung tumor tissue. The receptor source for this set is a woman in her 70s with non-small cell lung cancer.

The V call is TRBV11-2, the J call TRBJ2-2; 10 positions agree with TRBD1. This CDR3 has 16 amino acids. The germline CDR1 and CDR2 sequences are SGHAT and FQNNGV. V lost 7 bases, J lost 4 bases, and 9 bases stayed unmatched. Here the CDR3 DNA reads TGTGCCAGCACCTTGGGGACAGGGGCCCTCACCGGGGAGCTGTTTTTT. Protein sequence: CASTLGTGALTGELFF.

As regards this clonotype: At one boundary the junction diverges from the germline segment, which might be a read error. The chain's CDR3 is CASSWRQGMNTEAFF. Here the CDR3 DNA reads TGTGCCAGTAGCTGGCGACAGGGGATGAACACTGAAGCTTTCTTT. The genes are TRBV5-6 and TRBJ1-1, with TRBD1 matching 8 bases. There are 15 residues in the CDR3. Germline lookup yields CDR1 SGHDT and CDR2 YYEEEE.

On this clonotype: A much larger clone sits a single nucleotide away, making a read error possible. The chain recombines TRBV7-8 with TRBJ1-1; D gene uncertain. The CDR3 length is 14 residues. CDR1 SGHVS and CDR2 FQNEAQ come from the germline V gene. Trimming took off 1 base at V and 1 base at J, with 7 bases between the two ends. This chain's CDR3 is CASSLVAGNTEAFF. The CDR3 bases are TGTGCCAGCAGCTTAGTTGCCGGGAACACTGAAGCTTTCTTT.

The chain joins TRBV6-1 to TRBJ2-7; D gene unclear. Germline CDR1 is MNHNS and CDR2 is SASEGT. The CDR3 totals 14 residues. Trimming cost V 2 bases and J 6 bases, with 14 bases left between them. The CDR3 reads CASSECPELGEQYF. In DNA, the CDR3 is TGTGCCAGCAGTGAATGTCCCGAGCTAGGCGAGCAGTACTTC.